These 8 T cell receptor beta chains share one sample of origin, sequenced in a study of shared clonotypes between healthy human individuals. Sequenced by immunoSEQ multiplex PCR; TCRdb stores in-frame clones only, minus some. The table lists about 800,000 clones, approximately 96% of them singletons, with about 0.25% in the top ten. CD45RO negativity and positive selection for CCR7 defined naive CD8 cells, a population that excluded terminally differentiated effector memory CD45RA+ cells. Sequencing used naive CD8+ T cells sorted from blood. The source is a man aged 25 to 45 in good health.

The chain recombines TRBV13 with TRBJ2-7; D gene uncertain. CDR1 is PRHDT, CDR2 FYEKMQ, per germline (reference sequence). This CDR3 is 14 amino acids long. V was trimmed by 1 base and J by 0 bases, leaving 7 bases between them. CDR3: CASSLDLRSYEQYF. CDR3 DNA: TGTGCCAGCAGCTTAGATTTGCGCTCCTACGAGCAGTACTTC.

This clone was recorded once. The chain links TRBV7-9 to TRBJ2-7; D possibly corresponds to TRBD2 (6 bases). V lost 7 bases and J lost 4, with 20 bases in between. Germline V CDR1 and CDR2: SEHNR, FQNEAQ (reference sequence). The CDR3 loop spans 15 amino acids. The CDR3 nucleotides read TGTGCCAGCACCCCTACCCCGGGAGAGGTGTACGAGCAGTACTTC. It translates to CASTPTPGEVYEQYF.

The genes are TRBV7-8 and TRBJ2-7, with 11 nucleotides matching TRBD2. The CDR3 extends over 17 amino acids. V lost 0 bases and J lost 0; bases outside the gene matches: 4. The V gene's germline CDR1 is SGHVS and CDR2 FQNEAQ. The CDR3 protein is CASSLAKTSGNSYEQYF. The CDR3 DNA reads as TGTGCCAGCAGCTTAGCTAAGACTAGCGGGAACTCCTACGAGCAGTACTTC.

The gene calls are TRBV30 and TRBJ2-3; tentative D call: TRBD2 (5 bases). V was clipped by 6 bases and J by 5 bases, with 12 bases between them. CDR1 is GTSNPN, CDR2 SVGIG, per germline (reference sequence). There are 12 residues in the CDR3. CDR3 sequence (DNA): TGTGCCTGTTTTTCCGGACTAGATACGCAGTATTTT. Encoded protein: CACFSGLDTQYF.

CDR3 amino acids: CASSFSDPNYEQYF. The DNA for the CDR3 is TGTGCCAGCAGTTTTTCGGACCCTAACTACGAGCAGTACTTC. The J gene is TRBJ2-7, the V gene TRBV27; the D is unclear. This CDR3 spans 14 amino acids. Germline V gene sequence: CDR1 MNHEY, CDR2 SMNVEV (reference sequence). V was shortened by 3 bases and J by 3 bases, with 12 bases between the two germline ends.

In DNA form, the CDR3 reads TGTGCCAGCAGCTCTAGTGAACCTCGGACAGCCTCCTACAATGAGCAGTTCTTC. Its protein is CASSSSEPRTASYNEQFF. The V call is TRBV7-9, the J call TRBJ2-1; a possible D gene is TRBD1 (6 bases). The V and J ends lost 4 bases and 0 bases respectively, with 19 bases between them. CDR1 is SEHNR and CDR2 is FQNEAQ in the germline V gene (reference sequence). This CDR3 is built from 18 residues.

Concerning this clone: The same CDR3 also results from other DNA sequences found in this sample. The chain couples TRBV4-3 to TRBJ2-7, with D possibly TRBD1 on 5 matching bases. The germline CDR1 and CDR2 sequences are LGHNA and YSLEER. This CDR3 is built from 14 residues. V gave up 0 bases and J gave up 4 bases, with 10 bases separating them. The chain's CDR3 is CASSQERGRYEQYF. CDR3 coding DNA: TGCGCCAGCAGCCAAGAAAGGGGTCGGTACGAGCAGTACTTC.

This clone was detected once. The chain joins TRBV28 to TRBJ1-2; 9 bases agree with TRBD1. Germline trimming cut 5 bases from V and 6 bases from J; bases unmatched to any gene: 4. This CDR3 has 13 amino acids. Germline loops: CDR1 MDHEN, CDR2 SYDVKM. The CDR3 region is CASSNRGLNGYTF. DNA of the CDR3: TGTGCCAGCAGTAACAGGGGGCTTAATGGCTACACCTTC.